Described below is a single T cell receptor beta chain sequence and its context. Its cognate antigen is unknown. It was 5'RACE with constant-segment primers that produced the TCR alpha and TCR beta cDNA libraries, which carried sample barcodes and UMIs. TCRdb redid the calling of the 5' RACE reads with MiXCR, one entry per CDR3 protein. The data contain fewer than 700,000 distinct CDR3 sequences, roughly 17% of them singletons. The sample belongs to a study of T-cell memory formation after mild COVID-19. Overall study findings and caveats: Day 15 to 85 contracting clones showed balanced CD4/CD8; later expanders leaned CD4+. Most CD4+ clones that shrank were in CM and EM, while CD8+ ones turned up in EMRA. Memory sampled before infection contained some responding clones, suggesting cross-reactive memory joined.

V lost 4 bases and J lost 7, with 5 bases in between. The length of the CDR3 is 11 residues. CDR1 KGHSH and CDR2 LQKENI come from the germline V gene. This clonotype was obtained from an adult woman who had mild COVID-19 (a few samples of this study predate the infection). Cell type and time point are not known. The J gene is TRBJ2-1, the V gene TRBV18; D gene unclear. What was sequenced was PBMCs or a T cell subset sorted from them (not recorded which). The CDR3 sequence: CASSRANEQFF. CDR3 DNA: TGTGCCAGCTCACGGGCTAATGAGCAGTTCTTC.